This T cell receptor (beta chain) was observed in a study of blood T cell repertoires in COVID-19. This clone was detected only once. J lost 8 bases, V lost 0 bases, and 7 bases had no gene match. The CDR3 totals 14 residues. Germline-derived CDR1 and CDR2 are GTSNPN and SVGIG (reference sequence). The repertoire was sequenced with immunoSEQ multiplex PCR; TCRdb's copy has only in-frame clones and lacks some. The data hold around 190,000 clones, with around 80% observed a single time. The V and J genes are TRBV30 and TRBJ2-1, with 7 bases that match TRBD2. Source material: peripheral blood. This TCR was sampled from a man aged 55 to 70 with acute or convalescent COVID-19. CDR3 nucleotides: TGTGCCTGGAGTGTGTGGGAGGGCCGTTATGAGCAGTTCTTC. Protein product: CAWSVWEGRYEQFF.